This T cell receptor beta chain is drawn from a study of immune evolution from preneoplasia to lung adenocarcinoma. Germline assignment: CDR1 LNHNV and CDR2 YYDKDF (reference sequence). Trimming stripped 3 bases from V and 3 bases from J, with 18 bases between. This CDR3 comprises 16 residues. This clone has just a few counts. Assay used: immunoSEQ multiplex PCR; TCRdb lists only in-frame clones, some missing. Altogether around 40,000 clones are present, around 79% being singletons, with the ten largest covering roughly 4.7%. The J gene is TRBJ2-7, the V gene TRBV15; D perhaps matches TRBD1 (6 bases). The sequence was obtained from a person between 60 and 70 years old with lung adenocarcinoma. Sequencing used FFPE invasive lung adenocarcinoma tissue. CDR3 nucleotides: TGTGCCACCAGCAGGAGACGGGGTACAGGGTACTACGAGCAGTACTTC. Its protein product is CATSRRRGTGYYEQYF.